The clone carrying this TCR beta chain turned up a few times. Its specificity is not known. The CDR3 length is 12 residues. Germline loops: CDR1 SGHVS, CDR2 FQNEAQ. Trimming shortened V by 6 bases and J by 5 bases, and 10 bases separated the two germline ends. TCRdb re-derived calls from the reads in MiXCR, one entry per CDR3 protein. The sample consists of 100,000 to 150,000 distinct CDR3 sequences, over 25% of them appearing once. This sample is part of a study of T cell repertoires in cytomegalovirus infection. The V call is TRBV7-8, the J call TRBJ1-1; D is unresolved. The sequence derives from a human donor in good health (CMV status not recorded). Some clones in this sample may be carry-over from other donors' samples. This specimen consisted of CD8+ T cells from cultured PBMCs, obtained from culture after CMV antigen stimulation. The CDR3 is CASRGFQTEAFF. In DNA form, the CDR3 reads TGTGCCAGCAGAGGGTTCCAGACTGAAGCTTTCTTT. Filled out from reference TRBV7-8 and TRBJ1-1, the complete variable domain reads GAGVSQSPRYKVAKRGQDVALRCDPISGHVSLFWYQQALGQGPEFLTYFQNEAQLDKSGLPSDRFFAERPEGSVSTLKIQRTQQEDSAVYLCASRGFQTEAFFGQGTRLTVV.